This TCR beta chain was found in a study of cytomegalovirus exposure and HLA in healthy donors listed by TCRdb under 2017. Notes on the research overall: An earlier analysis of roughly 570 of the donors reported under 300 Gb of sequence data and around 100 million unique TCR beta sequences obtained from about 200 million T cells. In addition to the first cohort of several hundred subjects, a separate validation cohort of 100 to 150 different subjects was used. The aim of the study was to test whether cataloging public T cell receptors could identify signatures of past pathogen exposure. Of the roughly 400 genotyped donors, 65% to 90% fell in the genetic ancestry cluster associated with self-reported Caucasian donors. Roughly 5 DR-DQ haplotypes were handled as single units for association and clustering, since linkage in the cohort was strong. Approximately 330 gigabases of sequencing data and approximately 92 million unique TCR sequences made up an early release that covered 500 to 650 HLA-typed donors. High-throughput TCR immunosequencing, statistical association of individual TCRs with disease status, and machine learning were combined to predict cytomegalovirus infection status. The study used immunosequencing to profile the T cell repertoires of 600 to 850 subjects and linked those repertoires to cytomegalovirus serostatus. In the later analysis, no new phenotypic data were used to find candidate immune exposures; instead, reliance was placed on TCR beta sequences and their occurrence across donors. Every discovery cohort repertoire had been produced on one sequencing platform. Donor age, sex, ethnicity and CMV serostatus were compiled alongside the repertoire data. To decide whether each TCR beta V gene segment behaved as functional or pseudogenic, an earlier analysis of some 600 of the donors relied on high-throughput TCR beta sequencing. Typing coverage varied by locus: about 629-640 donors for A, B, C, DRB1 and DQB1; roughly 510 for DQA1; more than 600 for DPA1; fewer than 480 for DPB1. In a later analysis, previously published TCR beta repertoires from about 640 donors were re-analyzed and high-resolution HLA genotyping was added so that TCR occurrence patterns could be studied. In a later genetic analysis, genome-wide SNP genotypes for about 65% of the roughly 700 donors were used, and that subset was treated as a discovery cohort. Among around 400 genotyped donors of the cohort, an average of approximately 240,000 unique TCR beta nucleotide sequences was sequenced per donor, of which roughly 17% were non-productive. Class I and class II HLA loci were covered by the typing at four-digit resolution. General findings and caveats noted by the study authors: For the cohort, immune exposure information was limited to CMV serostatus. A further reported finding was that TCR beta sequences accurately predicted the HLA-A and HLA-B alleles for most subjects in the first cohort. A cluster of highly shared sequence variants was judged likely to represent a technical artifact of the sequencing pipeline. The 87-base-pair reads could not distinguish some IMGT-functional V segments, including TRBV6-2 and TRBV6-3, so those segments were excluded. When HLA alleles, especially DR and DQ, strongly co-occurred, TCR associations were difficult to assign to individual alleles. Sequencing depth was assumed to be roughly uniform across donors in the presence/absence analyses, though that assumption may not hold. Correlated functional status among segregating V segments might be attributable to linkage disequilibrium, but an unknown experimental factor could not be ruled out. In a later genetic analysis, fewer N-insertions in productive TCRs were reported among donors in an Asian-associated ancestry cluster than the approximately 710-donor mean. A few of the identified cytomegalovirus-associated TCR beta chains were confirmed in vitro to be specific for cytomegalovirus antigens. The authors suggested that the approach could potentially be generalized to other disease states and immunological phenotypes. In a later analysis, around 17,000 TCR beta sequences were associated with specific HLA alleles at a false discovery rate of 0.05. Most TCR sequences were seen in very few donors, while some public TCRs were found in many individuals. In a later analysis, HLA-associated TCR beta chains were found to be more clonally expanded and to have lower generation probabilities than equally common non-associated chains. In a later analysis, several top co-occurrence clusters were reported to appear linked to parvovirus B19, influenza, CMV and Epstein-Barr virus. V-gene and J-gene trimming of TCR beta chains was associated with a missense DCLRE1C variant in a later genetic analysis, and the association was replicated in an independent cohort. According to a later analysis, TCR association rates differed among HLA loci, with DRB1 alleles showing the most associated TCRs and HLA-C alleles showing the fewest. The classifier was reported to diagnose cytomegalovirus status with high specificity and sensitivity in both the original cohort and the validation cohort. Because counts were too low, some 16 rarely observed V segments, including chromosome 9 orphons, were excluded from the earlier analysis of fewer than 650 of the donors. The study gave a list of 150 to 200 TCR beta chains associated with cytomegalovirus. Only TCR beta chains were sequenced in this cohort, and the absence of alpha or paired-chain data limited detectable features. Because HLA typing was unavailable for some donors at each locus, only the typed subset was used in association tests. An earlier analysis of 587 of the donors showed that most TCR beta V segments appeared in productive rearrangements either about 87% or about 30% of the time, which broadly matched IMGT annotations. In a later analysis, most CMV-associated TCR beta chains were found to appear HLA-restricted, with HLA associations seemingly driven largely by CMV exposure.

The method behind the library was the immunoSEQ multiplex PCR assay. A mixture of 60 forward primers for TCR Vbeta segments and 13 reverse primers for TCR Jbeta segments was used in the multiplex PCR. Amplification of the CDR3 region of rearranged TCR beta genes was performed with a multiplex PCR assay on genomic DNA. The amplified TCR beta libraries were sequenced on the Illumina HiSeq System as 87-base-pair reads. For the original study's pipeline: Across the 700 or so repertoires, a later analysis counted tens of millions of unique TCR beta chains, around 11 million of which were shared by at least two donors. Raw reads were error-corrected and collapsed into unique sequences by a nearest-neighbor algorithm in which closely related sequences were merged to remove PCR and sequencing errors. Alignment of CDR3 sequences to IMGT reference sequences was used to assign V, D and J gene segments. For a sequence to be retained, a match of at least six nucleotides to both a V gene segment and a J gene segment was required. Rearrangements were called productive when the CDR3 lacked stop codons and stayed in frame with V and J; all others were non-productive. CDR3 was defined by IMGT convention, running from the second conserved V-encoded cysteine to the conserved J-encoded phenylalanine. Sequences without an unambiguous match to a single V gene segment were excluded from the earlier analysis of 450 to 750 of the donors. An earlier analysis of several hundred of the donors called V segments functional above 56.7% productive rearrangements and segregating when the between-donor standard deviation exceeded 5%. A statistical classification framework was built for diagnosing cytomegalovirus status from the catalog of TCR beta chain sequences. V and J gene assignment, in a later analysis, came from comparing TCR nucleotide sequences with IMGT/GENE-DB human TR gene sequences. In a later analysis, CDR3 sequences and most-parsimonious VDJ recombination scenarios were assigned using the TCRdist pipeline. A later analysis defined each TCR beta chain by its CDR3 amino acid sequence plus V-gene family, and excluded reads lacking a unique V-gene family. As a way to deal with suspected cross-contamination and a sequencing artifact, a later analysis dropped 450 to 700 nucleotide sequences that were highly shared and had low generation probability. For each public chain, a later analysis derived a clonal expansion index from normalized ranks of inferred template counts within each repertoire. Generation probabilities in a later analysis came from a VDJ recombination model fitted to out-of-frame rearrangements, and those results were checked against IGoR. Hypergeometric tests were used in a later analysis to score TCR-TCR, TCR-HLA and TCR-CMV co-occurrence, with a repertoire-size bias correction applied to the TCR pairs. In a later analysis, false discovery rates were estimated by permuting HLA or CMV assignments 20 times. In a later analysis, co-occurring TCRs were grouped with DBSCAN, and TCRdist sequence similarity was added when clustering was performed within HLA-allele-positive subsets. Repertoires with fewer than 30,000 or more than 120,000 public chains, plus five repertoires with anomalous nucleotide sharing, were excluded from co-occurrence clustering. The clones in this table, taken by TCRdb from immuneACCESS, are in-frame only. Not every clone is retained; where verified, under half of the shortfall comes from an unresolved V gene, and the cause of the rest is unknown. The V and J calls and the clone size are those of that table, but D and trimming were determined from the DNA. The sample has about 92,000 clones on record, around 70% of them singletons. The leading ten clones occupy 2.5% to 3% of the sample.

The germline ends are 16 bases apart after V is trimmed by 9 bases and J by 8 bases. From its cysteine to its phenylalanine, the CDR3 spans 12 amino acids. Left in the record is the CDR3 DNA by itself, 36 bases read in frame from the first base. The germline V gene (reference sequence) sets CDR1 to LNHDA and CDR2 to SQIVND. A remark on this clone: Its antigen is still unknown. Base qualities are missing; no much larger clone stands one base away.

The cohort was made up of 500 to 850 healthy bone marrow donors. Cohort members were all nominally healthy when sampled, although unrecorded immune exposures were likely present. The donor tested CMV seronegative and was one of the 352 seronegative cohort members. A peripheral blood sample was collected from each donor, and TCR beta sequencing was performed on peripheral blood mononuclear cells. The Qiagen DNeasy Blood Extraction Kit was used to extract genomic DNA from the blood cell samples. The chain uses TRBV19 and TRBJ1-1, with no confidently assigned D gene. This receptor was identified in a man over 45 in good health and CMV-seronegative. Sequencing input: PBMCs. The CDR3 protein: CASTGLSDEAFF. The nucleotides are TGTGCCAGCACGGGATTAAGCGACGAAGCTTTCTTT.